This T cell receptor beta chain emerged from a study of cytomegalovirus exposure and HLA in healthy donors. Concerning this clone: The germline gene is not matched at one end of the junction; a read error may be the cause.

The germline V gene encodes CDR1 SGHDN and CDR2 FVKESK. The length of the CDR3 is 18 residues. Primers included in the PCR were 60 Vbeta and 13 Jbeta primers. How the authors handled the data: Later, an analysis found roughly 80 million unique TCR beta chains, and around 10 million of these were shared. The data were produced by immunoSEQ multiplex PCR, yet TCRdb's version contains in-frame clones alone and is incomplete. V, J and clone size were drawn from that table, and D and trimming were deduced from the DNA. The sample includes more than 95,000 clones. V gene TRBV14 combines with J gene TRBJ1-1, with TRBD1 matching 8 bases. The sequencing input was PBMCs. This receptor was identified in a man between 25 and 39 years old in good health and CMV-seronegative. In nucleotides, the CDR3 is TGTGCCAGCGTTGGGGACAGGCAGGACGGACATGGGAACACTGAAGCTTCCTTT. It yields the protein CASVGDRQDGHGNTEASF.